These T cell receptor beta chains were read from a single sample in a study of shared clonotypes between healthy human individuals. Sequencing used immunoSEQ multiplex PCR; TCRdb keeps in-frame clones, though not all of them. The profile shows 950,000 to 1,300,000 clones, 60% to 80% of them singletons. The specimen sequenced was memory CD4+ T cells sorted from blood. The receptors come from a man aged 18 to 30 in good health. CDR3s include the opening cysteine and the closing phenylalanine or tryptophan. Fields, in order: CDR3 DNA, CDR3 protein, D gene, clone size, J gene, V gene. D genes are given only for firm matches. The size field is filled for only some rows; it gives once, few, many or a size class.

cdr3_nt: TGTGCCATCAGTGAACCTGACACTGAAGCTTTCTTT
cdr3_aa: CAISEPDTEAFF
d_call: .
clone_size: .
j_call: TRBJ1-1
v_call: TRBV10-3

cdr3_nt: TGTGCCTGGAGTCCCTCCTTTGGTGGGAAGCCCCAGCATTTT
cdr3_aa: CAWSPSFGGKPQHF
d_call: .
clone_size: .
j_call: TRBJ1-5
v_call: TRBV30

cdr3_nt: TGTGCCAGTAACCCACAGGGGAGGAACACTGAAGCTTTCTTT
cdr3_aa: CASNPQGRNTEAFF
d_call: TRBD1
clone_size: many
j_call: TRBJ1-1
v_call: TRBV19

cdr3_nt: TGTGCCAGCAGCTCCTCCTCCGACCAGCCCCAGCATTTT
cdr3_aa: CASSSSSDQPQHF
d_call: .
clone_size: few
j_call: TRBJ1-5
v_call: TRBV7-6

cdr3_nt: TGCGCCAGCAGTCAAGGGGGCTTAGGGAACACTGAAGCTTTCTTT
cdr3_aa: CASSQGGLGNTEAFF
d_call: .
clone_size: .
j_call: TRBJ1-1
v_call: TRBV23-1

cdr3_nt: TGCGCCAGCAGCAATGAGGGCTCTGGGGCCAACGTCCTGACTTTC
cdr3_aa: CASSNEGSGANVLTF
d_call: .
clone_size: .
j_call: TRBJ2-6
v_call: TRBV5-1

cdr3_nt: TGTGCCAGCAGCGTAGACGGCTATGGCTACACCTTC
cdr3_aa: CASSVDGYGYTF
d_call: .
clone_size: many
j_call: TRBJ1-2
v_call: TRBV9

cdr3_nt: TGTGCCAGCAGCTTGGGCAATGAGCAGTTCTTC
cdr3_aa: CASSLGNEQFF
d_call: .
clone_size: .
j_call: TRBJ2-1
v_call: TRBV5-5

cdr3_nt: TGTGCCAGTAGTATTCAAGTTTTAGGCTTGAGGAATGAGCAGTTCTTC
cdr3_aa: CASSIQVLGLRNEQFF
d_call: .
clone_size: .
j_call: TRBJ2-1
v_call: TRBV19

cdr3_nt: TGTGCCAGCAGTGAATTAGCGGGAGGGCCGGGAACCGGGGAGCTGTTTTTT
cdr3_aa: CASSELAGGPGTGELFF
d_call: TRBD2
clone_size: .
j_call: TRBJ2-2
v_call: TRBV25-1

cdr3_nt: TGTGCCAGTAGTATTTCCAGCGGGGCAGGGCAGGCTGGGACCCAGTACTTC
cdr3_aa: CASSISSGAGQAGTQYF
d_call: TRBD2
clone_size: .
j_call: TRBJ2-5
v_call: TRBV19

cdr3_nt: TGTGCCAGCAGCTTGGGGGGGACAGGAATGAATTCACCCCTCCACTTT
cdr3_aa: CASSLGGTGMNSPLHF
d_call: TRBD1
clone_size: .
j_call: TRBJ1-6
v_call: TRBV5-4

cdr3_nt: TGTGCCAGCAGCCGAACAGGGGATCCCTACGAGCAGTACTTC
cdr3_aa: CASSRTGDPYEQYF
d_call: TRBD1
clone_size: .
j_call: TRBJ2-7
v_call: TRBV7-9